These 28 T cell receptor beta chains came from one sample sequenced in a study of blood T cell repertoires in COVID-19. Clones were sequenced by immunoSEQ multiplex PCR, and TCRdb holds only the in-frame ones, with some missing. Of about 200,000 clones in the sample, about 88% were seen once. The source material was PBMCs or T cells enriched from blood (not recorded which). These receptors all stem from a woman between 40 and 50 years old in a cohort exposed to, infected with or recovered from COVID-19 (not recorded which).

The V gene is TRBV30, the J gene TRBJ1-2; D is undetermined. CDR3 length: 15 residues. The germline V and J ends were trimmed by 7 bases and 8 bases, with 26 bases remaining between them. Per the germline V gene, CDR1 is GTSNPN and CDR2 is SVGIG (reference sequence). In DNA, the CDR3 is TGTGCCTCCCTCTGGTTCCTACCCAAAACTATAGGCTACACCTTC. Amino acid sequence: CASLWFLPKTIGYTF.

The rearrangement links TRBV13 to TRBJ1-2; 11 nucleotides line up with TRBD1. Germline CDR1 reads PRHDT; CDR2 reads FYEKMQ (reference sequence). Unmatched junction bases numbered 15, after V lost 5 bases and J lost 4 bases. The CDR3 sequence is 18 residues long. CDR3 in amino acids: CASSAMPGTGGVPYGYTF. For the CDR3, the DNA is TGTGCCAGCAGCGCAATGCCCGGGACAGGGGGGGTTCCCTATGGCTACACCTTC.

The chain uses TRBV27 and TRBJ2-1; D is uncertain. V lost 2 bases and J lost 6, with 14 bases in between. CDR3 length: 15 residues. Germline V CDR1 and CDR2: MNHEY, SMNVEV (reference sequence). CDR3 in amino acids: CASSLVVSGSNEQFF. The CDR3 DNA is TGTGCCAGCAGTTTAGTGGTGAGTGGTTCCAATGAGCAGTTCTTC.

There are a few counts of this clone. The J gene is TRBJ1-1, the V gene TRBV7-9; 7 nucleotides line up with TRBD1. Losses at the gene ends were 2 bases for V and 4 bases for J; bases not matched to a gene: 4. The CDR3 has 14 amino acids. Germline assignment: CDR1 SEHNR and CDR2 FQNEAQ (reference sequence). The chain's CDR3 is CASSLRQGGTEAFF. The CDR3 nucleotides read TGTGCCAGCAGCTTACGACAGGGCGGCACTGAAGCTTTCTTT.

V gene TRBV6-5 combines with J gene TRBJ1-2, with 7 bases that match TRBD1. After removal of 5 bases from V and 4 bases from J, the junction contained 7 bases not matched to a gene. The CDR3 runs to 14 residues. Germline loops: CDR1 MNHEY, CDR2 SVGAGI. The DNA of the CDR3 is TGTGCCAGCAGTACAGGGGCCGCGGTCTATGGCTACACCTTC. It translates to CASSTGAAVYGYTF.

This clone was counted only a few times. The genes are TRBV19 and TRBJ2-2; tentative D call: TRBD2 (5 bases). The CDR3 runs to 14 residues. V gave up 7 bases and J gave up 5 bases, with 14 bases separating them. Germline CDR1 reads LNHDA; CDR2 reads SQIVND (reference sequence). This CDR3 reads CASKAVGETGELFF. The CDR3 DNA is TGTGCCAGTAAAGCTGTCGGGGAAACCGGGGAGCTGTTTTTT.

The rearrangement joins TRBV12-3 or TRBV12-4 to TRBJ1-2; tentative D call: TRBD1 (5 bases). The CDR3 length is 13 residues. Trimming left V 5 bases short and J 7 bases short, with 14 bases between. The CDR3 sequence: CASSQAGLFGYTF. CDR3 in DNA: TGTGCCAGCAGTCAGGCGGGACTCTTTGGCTACACCTTC.

The rearrangement uses TRBV27 and TRBJ2-2; D remains unclear. This CDR3 contains 13 residues. The germline V and J ends were trimmed by 8 bases and 2 bases, with 9 bases remaining between them. The germline gives CDR1 MNHEY, CDR2 SMNVEV (reference sequence). The CDR3 region is CASGVSNTGELFF. The CDR3 region has the DNA TGTGCCAGCGGAGTATCCAACACCGGGGAGCTGTTTTTT.

This chain connects TRBV5-6 to TRBJ1-2; unclear D gene. The CDR3 sequence is 15 residues long. V lost 1 base and J lost 6, with 16 bases in between. Looked up from germline, CDR1 is SGHDT and CDR2 is YYEEEE. In DNA form, the CDR3 reads TGTGCCAGCAGCTTGTGGGGAGAGGGAGCACATGGCTACACCTTC. Protein: CASSLWGEGAHGYTF.

The chain uses TRBV2 and TRBJ1-2; D remains unclear. The CDR3 runs to 14 residues. The germline V gene has CDR1 SNHLY and CDR2 FYNNEI. Trimming took off 0 bases at V and 3 bases at J, with 8 bases between the two ends. CDR3 sequence: CASSEAGTYYGYTF. As DNA, the CDR3 is TGTGCCAGCAGTGAAGCGGGCACCTACTATGGCTACACCTTC. The variable domain in full, completed from reference TRBV2 and TRBJ1-2, reads EPEVTQTPSHQVTQMGQEVILRCVPISNHLYFYWYRQILGQKVEFLVSFYNNEISEKSEIFDDQFSVERPDGSNFTLKIRSTKLEDSAMYFCASSEAGTYYGYTFGSGTRLTVV.

Only one count was recorded for this clone. The V gene is TRBV4-1, the J gene TRBJ1-5; D gene uncertain. The CDR3 sequence is 14 residues long. Trimming removed 0 bases at V and 3 bases at J, with 6 bases between. Germline V gene data show CDR1 as MGHRA and CDR2 as YSYEKL. In nucleotides, the CDR3 is TGCGCCAGCAGCCAAGACCCATCCAATCAGCCCCAGCATTTT. This sequence encodes CASSQDPSNQPQHF.

This chain joins TRBV28 and TRBJ2-5; D possibly corresponds to TRBD2 (7 bases). This CDR3 is built from 14 residues. The V end lost 3 bases, the J end lost 1 base, and 9 bases lay between the germline ends. CDR1 and CDR2 (germline): MDHEN, SYDVKM. DNA of the CDR3: TGTGCCAGCAGTTTCGCGGGGGCCCAAGAGACCCAGTACTTC. Translation: CASSFAGAQETQYF. Filled out from reference TRBV28 and TRBJ2-5, the complete variable domain reads DVKVTQSSRYLVKRTGEKVFLECVQDMDHENMFWYRQDPGLGLRLIYFSYDVKMKEKGDIPEGYSVSREKKERFSLILESASTNQTSMYLCASSFAGAQETQYFGPGTRLLVL.

The V call is TRBV27, the J call TRBJ2-1; TRBD2 aligns across 11 bases. Trimming took 7 bases from V and 9 from J; bases not matched to a gene: 11. CDR3 length: 15 amino acids. CDR1 and CDR2 from the germline V gene are MNHEY and SMNVEV (reference sequence). The CDR3 here is CASITGTSGFGEQFF. In DNA form, the CDR3 reads TGTGCCAGCATCACCGGGACTAGCGGCTTTGGTGAGCAGTTCTTC.

Only one count was recorded for this clone. The CDR3 protein is CASSVQYNEQFF. CDR3 coding DNA: TGCGCCAGCAGCGTTCAATACAATGAGCAGTTCTTC. V and J are TRBV5-1 and TRBJ2-1; no reliable D call. CDR3 length: 12 residues. Germline V CDR1 and CDR2: SGHRS, YFSETQ. V dropped 4 bases and J dropped 4 bases, with 6 bases sitting between them.

This sequence joins TRBV6-5 and TRBJ2-1; D is ambiguous. CDR1 MNHEY and CDR2 SVGAGI come from the germline V gene. This CDR3 has 14 residues. The V and J ends lost 2 bases and 4 bases respectively, with 9 bases between them. CDR3 DNA sequence: TGTGCCAGCAGTTACCGCGGCAGATACAATGAGCAGTTCTTC. This translates into CASSYRGRYNEQFF.

The rearrangement links TRBV4-1 to TRBJ2-5; D is possibly TRBD2 (5 bases). The CDR3 contains 17 residues. In germline, CDR1 is MGHRA, CDR2 YSYEKL. The V and J ends lost 0 bases and 0 bases respectively, with 14 bases between them. This CDR3 reads CASSQESGIPYQETQYF. The CDR3 bases are TGCGCCAGCAGCCAAGAGTCCGGGATCCCGTACCAAGAGACCCAGTACTTC.

The rearrangement joins TRBV28 to TRBJ1-4; D is undetermined. The CDR3 has 13 amino acids. Trimming took off 5 bases at V and 0 bases at J, with 4 bases between the two ends. The germline V gene has CDR1 MDHEN and CDR2 SYDVKM. The DNA of the CDR3 is TGTGCCAGCAGTGTAGCAACTAATGAAAAACTGTTTTTT. It translates to CASSVATNEKLFF.

The rearrangement joins TRBV5-1 to TRBJ1-1, with TRBD1 identical over 7 bases. Germline V gene data show CDR1 as SGHRS and CDR2 as YFSETQ. With V trimmed by 3 bases and J by 3 bases, 8 bases remained unmatched. The CDR3 contains 15 residues. Here the CDR3 reads CASSSHRGSDTEAFF. The CDR3 nucleotides read TGCGCCAGCAGCTCGCACAGGGGATCGGACACTGAAGCTTTCTTT.

The rearrangement links TRBV5-8 to TRBJ1-1, with D perhaps TRBD1 (5 bases). CDR1 is SGHTS, CDR2 YDEGEE, per germline. The V end was cut by 3 bases, the J end by 1 base, with 13 bases between. The length of the CDR3 is 15 residues. Here the CDR3 reads CASSSQGARNTEAFF. The CDR3 region has the DNA TGTGCCAGCAGCTCCCAAGGGGCGAGGAACACTGAAGCTTTCTTT. The full variable domain, completed using reference TRBV5-8 and TRBJ1-1, is EAGVTQSPTHLIKTRGQQATLRCSPISGHTSVYWYQQALGLGLQFLLWYDEGEERNRGNFPPRFSGRQFPNYSSELNVNALELEDSALYLCASSSQGARNTEAFFGQGTRLTVV.

The rearrangement links TRBV9 to TRBJ2-3; D is unclear. CDR1 SGDLS and CDR2 YYNGEE come from the germline V gene. The V end was cut by 3 bases, the J end by 1 base, with 9 bases between. The CDR3 covers 14 residues. The CDR3 reads CASSAPSRTDTQYF. In DNA, the CDR3 is TGTGCCAGCAGCGCCCCCAGTCGCACAGATACGCAGTATTTT.

The CDR3 spells CASSSSGRAREQYF. CDR3 DNA: TGTGCCAGCAGTTCTAGCGGGAGGGCCCGCGAGCAGTACTTC. The rearrangement uses TRBV27 and TRBJ2-7; TRBD2 matches 12 bases. The germline V gene has CDR1 MNHEY and CDR2 SMNVEV (reference sequence). J lost 6 bases, V lost 4 bases, and 4 bases had no gene match. This CDR3 contains 14 residues.

The chain recombines TRBV19 with TRBJ1-1, with D tentatively TRBD1 (5 bases). The V end lost 3 bases, the J end lost 5 bases, and 16 bases lay between the germline ends. The length of the CDR3 is 15 residues. CDR1 and CDR2 (germline): LNHDA, SQIVND (reference sequence). The CDR3 DNA sequence: TGTGCCAGTAGTATCGCGGGGACGGATTATACTGAAGCTTTCTTT. It codes for CASSIAGTDYTEAFF.

This clone has just a few counts. J is TRBJ2-1 and V is TRBV27; weak D call: TRBD2 (5 bases). CDR1 is MNHEY, CDR2 SMNVEV, per germline (reference sequence). CDR3 size: 14 residues. V lost 3 bases and J 4 bases, leaving 10 bases between the germline ends. The CDR3 reads CASSFPGSYNEQFF. CDR3 coding DNA: TGTGCCAGCAGTTTCCCGGGGAGTTACAATGAGCAGTTCTTC.

The chain joins TRBV20-1 to TRBJ1-1, with TRBD1 matching over 8 bases. Germline V gene lookup returns CDR1 DFQATT and CDR2 SNEGSKA (reference sequence). This CDR3 comprises 11 residues. The J segment lost 8 bases and the V segment lost 5 bases, leaving 4 bases of the junction unmatched. CDR3 sequence: CSAPWDREAFF. CDR3 nucleotide sequence: TGCAGTGCTCCATGGGACAGGGAAGCTTTCTTT.

The chain is built from TRBV19 and TRBJ1-4, with D possibly being TRBD1 (6 bases). Trimming removed 7 bases from V and 8 bases from J, with 17 bases in between. Germline-derived CDR1 and CDR2 are LNHDA and SQIVND (reference sequence). This CDR3 has 14 amino acids. The CDR3, as DNA: TGTGCCAGTATGAGATGGGGGCTGGGGGAAAAACTGTTTTTT. Protein sequence: CASMRWGLGEKLFF.

The CDR3 nucleotides are TGTGCCAGTAGTATAGGACTAGCGGAAAGCCATGAGCAGTTCTTC. This codes for CASSIGLAESHEQFF. The chain uses TRBV19 and TRBJ2-1; the match to TRBD2 covers 9 bases. Per germline, CDR1 LNHDA and CDR2 SQIVND (reference sequence). The trim removed 1 base at V and 8 bases at J, leaving 6 bases unmatched. CDR3 size: 15 residues.

The chain joins TRBV5-1 to TRBJ2-2, with TRBD2 matching over 12 bases. There are 15 residues in the CDR3. The V gene's germline CDR1 is SGHRS and CDR2 YFSETQ. Unmatched junction bases numbered 5, after V lost 4 bases and J lost 7 bases. The CDR3 DNA follows: TGCGCCAGCAGCACGACTAGCGGGGGAGTCGGGGAGCTGTTTTTT. Encoded protein: CASSTTSGGVGELFF.

The chain is built from TRBV4-2 and TRBJ1-2; D possibly corresponds to TRBD1 (6 bases). CDR1 and CDR2 (germline): LGHNA, YNFKEQ. The CDR3 runs to 17 residues. V lost 7 bases and J lost 0, with 21 bases in between. The CDR3 loop reads CASTSPLQGNTNYGYTF. For the CDR3, the DNA is TGTGCCAGCACCTCACCCTTACAGGGAAATACTAACTATGGCTACACCTTC.